The 6 T cell receptor beta chains in this list originate from one sample, sequenced in a study of metastatic and nonmetastatic thyroid tumors. Before thyroid surgery, none of the patients had received any treatment. TCRdb reanalyzed the PCR reads with MiXCR. The sample has 13,000 to 15,000 clones, roughly 29% seen once; the top ten hold approximately 4%. The sequenced sample was blood. Receptor source: a female donor with papillary thyroid cancer or a benign thyroid nodule (not recorded which). Some clones in this sample may be carry-over from other donors' samples.

This clone is termed medium-sized. V usage is TRBV6-5 and J usage is TRBJ1-5, with 8 bases identical to TRBD1. V shed 7 bases and J 0 bases; nucleotides not matched to a gene: 14. CDR1 MNHEY and CDR2 SVGAGI come from the germline V gene. This CDR3 is built from 18 residues. CDR3 nucleotides: TGTGCCAGCACGAACCGAGGACAGGGTCTAGATAGCAATCAGCCCCAGCATTTT. Its protein product is CASTNRGQGLDSNQPQHF.

This clone was picked up a small number of times. The rearrangement links TRBV6-1 to TRBJ2-3; 7 nucleotides agree with TRBD1. CDR3 size: 14 residues. Trimming at V came to 5 bases and at J to 5 bases, leaving 7 bases not matched to a gene. Germline CDR1 MNHNS, CDR2 SASEGT. The CDR3 DNA is TGTGCCAGCAGTCTAGGGGGCGCGAAAGATACGCAGTATTTT. As protein: CASSLGGAKDTQYF.

This clone came up a few times. The V gene is TRBV28, the J gene TRBJ1-3; D not resolved. In germline, CDR1 is MDHEN, CDR2 SYDVKM. V was cut by 6 bases and J by 1 base, with 22 bases left in between. The CDR3 runs 18 residues. The CDR3 nucleotides read TGTGCCAGCAGGGCTCAAAGGTTAGGTCTTAATTCTGGAAACACCATATATTTT. Translation gives CASRAQRLGLNSGNTIYF.

This clone was picked up many times. The chain links TRBV13 to TRBJ2-1, with D possibly matching TRBD1 (5 bases). Germline assignment: CDR1 PRHDT and CDR2 FYEKMQ (reference sequence). V was trimmed by 2 bases and J by 4 bases, leaving 12 bases between them. The CDR3 is 15 residues long. Here the CDR3 reads CASSLLPGKYNEQFF. Written as DNA, the CDR3 is TGTGCCAGCAGCTTACTGCCAGGGAAATACAATGAGCAGTTCTTC.

Relative to its sample, this clone is medium-sized. V is TRBV11-3 and J is TRBJ2-1, with D possibly TRBD1 on 5 matching bases. CDR1 is SGHNT and CDR2 is YENEEA in the germline V gene. Trimming removed 1 base at V and 0 bases at J, with 7 bases between. This CDR3 has 15 amino acids. This chain's CDR3 is CASSLGQSSYNEQFF. CDR3 DNA sequence: TGTGCCAGCAGCTTAGGACAGAGCTCCTACAATGAGCAGTTCTTC.

V is TRBV11-2 and J is TRBJ2-7, with 10 bases matching TRBD1. CDR1 and CDR2 from the germline V gene are SGHAT and FQNNGV. The CDR3 loop spans 16 amino acids. Trimming at V came to 4 bases and at J to 2 bases, leaving 8 bases not matched to a gene. DNA for the CDR3: TGTGCCAGCAGCTCTCTAAGACAGGGGGCGGCCTACGAGCAGTACTTC. As protein: CASSSLRQGAAYEQYF.